This T cell receptor (beta chain) originates from a study of T cell repertoires in cytomegalovirus infection (dated by TCRdb to between 2018 and 2020). Regarding the complete study: Donor HLA type was relevant to the analysis, as public TCR beta signatures indicated carriage of CMV infection together with the matching HLA type.

Many counts were recorded for this clonotype. Its specific antigen is unknown. Within one base of it there is no much larger clone, and no base qualities were kept. The sequencer was an Illumina HiSeq 1500. TCRdb's own reprocessing of the public reads used fastp at Q25 and MiXCR and kept productive beta chains. Rows matching on CDR3 protein sequence are summarized as one entry with the most common DNA and genes. This sample has fewer than 350,000 distinct CDR3 sequences in its table, and over 7.5% of those were observed once. The ten largest clones represent about 4.5% of the sample. Overall study outcomes, separate from this receptor: Cumulative frequency of public TCR beta family members discriminated carriers of CMV infection plus the relevant HLA type in this cohort and an independent 352-donor cohort. The ex vivo response was dominated by HLA-C-restricted CMV-specific TCR beta clonotypes, and the single most frequent clonotype in two of eight donors was supplied by these HLA-C-restricted clonotypes.

The CDR3 has 15 amino acids, counting the end cysteine and phenylalanine. The entry retains the CDR3 DNA only, 45 bases that are in frame from base 1. The germline V gene yields SGHTA for CDR1 and FQGNSA for CDR2. V is shortened by 1 base, J by 0 bases, and the region joining them spans 7 bases. Sequencing was done on a sample of PBMCs. Recombination connected TRBV7-2 to TRBJ1-5; the D gene is unclear. This TCR came from a human donor in good health (CMV status not recorded). Some clones in this sample may be carry-over from other donors' samples. The CDR3 region has the sequence CASSLGHLSNQPQHF. The bases are TGTGCCAGCAGCTTAGGACACCTTAGCAATCAGCCCCAGCATTTT.